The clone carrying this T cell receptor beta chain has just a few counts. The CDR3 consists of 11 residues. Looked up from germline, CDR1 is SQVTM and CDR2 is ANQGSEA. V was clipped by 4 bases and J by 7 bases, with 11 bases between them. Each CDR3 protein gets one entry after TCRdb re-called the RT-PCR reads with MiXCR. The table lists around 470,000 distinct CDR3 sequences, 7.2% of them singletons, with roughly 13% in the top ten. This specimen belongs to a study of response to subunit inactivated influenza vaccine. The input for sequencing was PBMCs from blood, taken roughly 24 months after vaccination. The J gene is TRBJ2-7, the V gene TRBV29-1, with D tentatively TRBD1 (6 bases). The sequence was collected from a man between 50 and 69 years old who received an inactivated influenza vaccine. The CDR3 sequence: CSVVQGVEQYF. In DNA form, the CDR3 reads TGCAGCGTTGTACAGGGAGTAGAGCAGTACTTC.